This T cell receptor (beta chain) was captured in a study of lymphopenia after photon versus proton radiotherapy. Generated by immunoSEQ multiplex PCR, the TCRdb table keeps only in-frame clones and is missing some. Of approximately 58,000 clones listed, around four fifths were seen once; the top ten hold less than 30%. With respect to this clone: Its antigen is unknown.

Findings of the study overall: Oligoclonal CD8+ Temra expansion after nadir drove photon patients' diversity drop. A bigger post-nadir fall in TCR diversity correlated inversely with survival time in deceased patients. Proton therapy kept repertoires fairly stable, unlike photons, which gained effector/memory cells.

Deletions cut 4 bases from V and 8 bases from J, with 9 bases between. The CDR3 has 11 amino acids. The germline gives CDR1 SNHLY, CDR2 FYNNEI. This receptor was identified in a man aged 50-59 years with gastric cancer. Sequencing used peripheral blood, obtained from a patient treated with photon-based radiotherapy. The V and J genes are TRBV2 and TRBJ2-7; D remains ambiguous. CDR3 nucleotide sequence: TGTGCCAGCAGTGCTACGGTGCAGCAGTACTTC. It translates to CASSATVQQYF.